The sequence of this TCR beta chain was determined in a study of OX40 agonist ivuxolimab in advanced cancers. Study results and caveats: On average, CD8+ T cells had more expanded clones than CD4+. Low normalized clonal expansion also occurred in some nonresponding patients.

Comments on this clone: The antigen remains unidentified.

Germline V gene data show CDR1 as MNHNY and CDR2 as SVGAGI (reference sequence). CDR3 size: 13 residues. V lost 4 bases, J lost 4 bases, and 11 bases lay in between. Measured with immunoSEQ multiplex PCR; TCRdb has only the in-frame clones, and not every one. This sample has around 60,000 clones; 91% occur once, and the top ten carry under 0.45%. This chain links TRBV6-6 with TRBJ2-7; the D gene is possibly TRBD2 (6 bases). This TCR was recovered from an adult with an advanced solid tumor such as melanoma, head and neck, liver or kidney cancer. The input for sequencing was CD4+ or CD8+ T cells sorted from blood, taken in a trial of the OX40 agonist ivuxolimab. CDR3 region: CASSLPGGYEQYF. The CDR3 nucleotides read TGTGCCAGCAGTTTACCCGGGGGTTACGAGCAGTACTTC.